This T cell receptor beta chain was recorded in a study of blood T cell repertoires in COVID-19. Study overall: Sample material is recorded as cDNA or gDNA derived from T cells, B-cell-depleted T cells, or PBMCs.

The V gene end was trimmed by 3 bases and the J gene end by 8 bases; junction bases not matched to a gene: 11. The CDR3 runs 14 residues. Per germline, CDR1 SQVTM and CDR2 ANQGSEA. Original data processing: Researchers report that nucleated cell counts were estimated from reference gene primer amplification. TCRdb keeps only in-frame clones here, not all; method: immunoSEQ multiplex PCR. V and J calls and clone size are copied from that table; D and trimming were computed from the DNA. The sample holds approximately 29,000 clones, approximately 88% seen once. Specimen: peripheral blood. The sequence derives from a man in his 70s with active COVID-19. The chain couples TRBV29-1 to TRBJ1-2; 8 bases match TRBD1. The CDR3 here is CSVDTTQGARGYTF. As DNA, the CDR3 is TGCAGCGTTGACACCACTCAGGGGGCGAGGGGCTACACCTTC.